The source of this TCR beta chain is a study of regulatory T cells in long-lasting Graves disease. Stated time point: newly diagnosed GD, antithyroid drugs for less than 3 months. Generation of the TCR library employed RNA extracted from PBMCs. This clonotype was seen ten or more times. Building of the TCR beta libraries involved iRepertoire HTBI primers and Arm-PCR of CDR3 regions. Under the authors' procedure: The samples included 60 to 65 TRBV and over 13 TRBJ segments. TCRdb re-derived calls from the multiplex PCR reads in MiXCR, one entry per CDR3 protein. The V and J calls come from TCRdb's annotation, not from the publication. The profile shows some 410,000 distinct CDR3 sequences, about 16% of them singletons. A further study also used this sample, focusing on T cells in Graves' hyperthyroidism and ophthalmopathy. This second study notes: In blood, most of the thyroid clonotypes expanded above 0.001 were also present.

The source was peripheral blood mononuclear cells (PBMCs), collected at new diagnosis, from a patient treated with antithyroid drugs. The TCR comes from a woman between 25 and 40 years old with Graves disease.

CDR3 amino acids: CASSFRPEEEQYF. The CDR3 DNA is TGCGCCAGCAGCTTCCGTCCCGAGGAAGAGCAGTACTTC. V and J are TRBV5-1 and TRBJ2-7, with unresolved D. Germline CDR1 and CDR2: SGHRS and YFSETQ. The CDR3 is made up of 13 amino acids. Trimming cost V 2 bases and J 7 bases, with 13 bases left between them.